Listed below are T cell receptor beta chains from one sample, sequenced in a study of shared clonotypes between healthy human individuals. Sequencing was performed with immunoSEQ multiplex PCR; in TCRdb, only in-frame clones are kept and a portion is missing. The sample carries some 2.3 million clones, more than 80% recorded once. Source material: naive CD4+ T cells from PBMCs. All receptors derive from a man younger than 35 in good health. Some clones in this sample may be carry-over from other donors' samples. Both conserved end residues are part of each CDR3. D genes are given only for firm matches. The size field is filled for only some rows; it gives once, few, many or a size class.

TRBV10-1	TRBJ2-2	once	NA	TGCGCCAGCAGTGATGTAGGGGGATCGGACACCGGGGAGCTGTTTTTT	CASSDVGGSDTGELFF
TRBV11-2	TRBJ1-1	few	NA	TGTGCCAGCAGCTTAGAAGTGTACACTGAAGCTTTCTTT	CASSLEVYTEAFF
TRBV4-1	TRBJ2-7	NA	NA	TGCGCCAGCAGCCAAGTGAAACAGCCCGACGAGCAGTACTTC	CASSQVKQPDEQYF
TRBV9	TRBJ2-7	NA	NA	TGTGCCAGCAGCGTAGACCGGGGATCCTACGAGCAGTACTTC	CASSVDRGSYEQYF
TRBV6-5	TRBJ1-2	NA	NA	TGTGCCAGCAGTTACGGCCGGAACTATGGCTACACCTTC	CASSYGRNYGYTF
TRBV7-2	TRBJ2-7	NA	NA	TGTGCCAGCAGCGTAACCTACGAGCAGTACTTC	CASSVTYEQYF
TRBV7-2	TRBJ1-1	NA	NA	TGTGCCAGCAGCTTAGTTGGGCGGGGGCCGGCTTTCTTT	CASSLVGRGPAFF
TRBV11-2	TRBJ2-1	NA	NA	TGTGCCAGCAGCTCAGGGACATTCCCGGTTAGGAATGAGCAGTTCTTC	CASSSGTFPVRNEQFF
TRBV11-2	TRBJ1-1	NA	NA	TGTGCCAGCAGCCTCACGACGGCTATCGAAGCTTTCTTT	CASSLTTAIEAFF
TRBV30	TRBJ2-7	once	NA	TGTGCCTGGAGTTTAGGGGGGAGCTCCTACGAGCAGTACTTC	CAWSLGGSSYEQYF
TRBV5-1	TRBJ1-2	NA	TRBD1	TGCGCCAGCAGCTTGGTTGCAGGGGGCCATGGCTACACCTTC	CASSLVAGGHGYTF
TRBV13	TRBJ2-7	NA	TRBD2	TGTGCCAGCAGCTTAGATAGCGGGATCACCCACCCCTACGAGCAGTACTTC	CASSLDSGITHPYEQYF
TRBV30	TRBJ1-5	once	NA	TGTGCCTGGACGCGGAGTTTCAATCAGCCCCAGCATTTT	CAWTRSFNQPQHF